The clone carrying this TCR beta chain has more than one count but fewer than ten. Its target is not known. TCRdb reprocessed the reads with MiXCR, giving one entry per CDR3 protein. In the table there are about 570,000 distinct CDR3 sequences, 40% of which are singletons. The data were taken from a study of T cell repertoires in cytomegalovirus infection. Trimming took 1 base from V and 7 from J, leaving 13 bases between them. The CDR3 is 14 residues long. Germline values: CDR1 DFQATT, CDR2 SNEGSKA (reference sequence). The TCR was taken from a human donor in good health (CMV status not recorded). Some clones in this sample may be carry-over from other donors' samples. The material sequenced was cultured PBMCs, taken from culture after CMV antigen stimulation. The gene calls are TRBV20-1 and TRBJ1-4; D uncertain. CDR3 coding DNA: TGCAGTGCTAGAGGGGCCGGGCTCCTTGAAAAACTGTTTTTT. Translation gives CSARGAGLLEKLFF.